Described below is a single T cell receptor beta chain sequence and its context. Via MiXCR, TCRdb re-called the 5' RACE reads, giving one row per CDR3 protein. The sample has about 170,000 distinct CDR3 sequences, approximately 9.9% seen once. The sample belongs to a study of T cells after yellow fever vaccination. Germline assignment: CDR1 SGDLS and CDR2 YYNGEE. Trimming shortened V by 0 bases and J by 8 bases, and 8 bases separated the two germline ends. CDR3 length: 12 residues. Sample: CD8+ T cells sorted from PBMCs, taken 15 days after the yellow fever booster vaccination. V gene TRBV9 combines with J gene TRBJ1-2; D not resolved. The origin of this receptor is a man aged 18 to 35 who received the YFV17D yellow fever vaccine. This CDR3 is CASSVVGRGYTF. DNA of the CDR3: TGTGCCAGCAGCGTAGTGGGCCGCGGCTACACCTTC. The whole variable domain, filled in from reference TRBV9 and TRBJ1-2, reads DSGVTQTPKHLITATGQRVTLRCSPRSGDLSVYWYQQSLDQGLQFLIQYYNGEERAKGNILERFSAQQFPDLHSELNLSSLELGDSALYFCASSVVGRGYTFGSGTRLTVV.